The text below deals with one T cell receptor beta chain. What it recognizes is unknown. This entry belongs to a study of a mutant IDH1 vaccine in newly diagnosed glioma. Across the study: Vaccination was launched 4-6 weeks after radiotherapy alone, or with temozolomide cycles. Patients previously underwent radiotherapy, temozolomide, or both, and most underwent both.

Stated time point: week 5, during vaccination. Every vaccination contained 300 ug of the mutant IDH1 20-mer peptide and was paired with topical imiquimod. Donors' newly diagnosed IDH1-mutant WHO grade 3 or 4 astrocytomas lacked nuclear ATRX. The CDR3 consists of 11 residues. Germline V CDR1 and CDR2: SQVTM, ANQGSEA. Trimming took off 4 bases at V and 7 bases at J, with 8 bases between the two ends. Only in-frame clones appear in the TCRdb table, and some are missing; sequencing was by immunoSEQ multiplex PCR. The data contain tens of thousands of clones, 80% to 85% of them singletons. Study-wide results and caveats: Pseudoprogression seemingly bore no relation to changes in top peripheral T cell clonotypes.

Source: PBMCs, taken from a glioma patient whose treatment included an IDH1 peptide vaccine. V is TRBV29-1 and J is TRBJ2-1; D uncertain. The sequence derives from a man aged 25-40 years with glioma. Written as DNA, the CDR3 is TGCAGCGTTGCTGACGTTAATGAGCAGTTCTTC. This translates into CSVADVNEQFF.